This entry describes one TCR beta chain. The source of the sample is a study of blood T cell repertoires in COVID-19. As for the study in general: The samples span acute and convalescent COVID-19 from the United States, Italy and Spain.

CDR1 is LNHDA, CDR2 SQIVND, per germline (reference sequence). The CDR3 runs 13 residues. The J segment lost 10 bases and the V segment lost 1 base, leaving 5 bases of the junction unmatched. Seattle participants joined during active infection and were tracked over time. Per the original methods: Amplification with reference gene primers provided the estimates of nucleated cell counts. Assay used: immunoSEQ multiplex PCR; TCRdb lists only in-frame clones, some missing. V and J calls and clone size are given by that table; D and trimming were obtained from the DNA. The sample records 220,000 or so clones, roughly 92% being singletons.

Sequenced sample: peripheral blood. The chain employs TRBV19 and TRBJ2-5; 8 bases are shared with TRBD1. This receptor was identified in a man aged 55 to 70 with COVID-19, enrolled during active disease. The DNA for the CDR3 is TGTGCCAGTAGTATAGGGGACAGGTCCAGCCAGTACTTC. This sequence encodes CASSIGDRSSQYF.